The rows below give T cell receptor beta chains drawn from one sample of a study of post-analysis software for immune sequencing data. TCRdb re-analysed the PCR reads in MiXCR, keeping a single row per CDR3 protein. The repertoire holds hundreds of thousands of distinct CDR3 sequences, 55% to 60% seen once, with approximately 10% in the top ten. Input material: blood. These receptors were obtained from a girl aged 2-10 years with multiple sclerosis. CDR3s include the opening cysteine and the closing phenylalanine or tryptophan. A D gene is named only where the DNA matches it firmly. A row's size may be missing; if present it is once, few, many or a size class.

len,v_gene,j_gene,d_gene,abundance,CDR3aa,CDR3nt
14,TRBV9,TRBJ2-3,.,.,CANSVALGTDTQYF,TGTGCCAACAGCGTTGCACTGGGCACAGATACGCAGTATTTT
15,TRBV9,TRBJ2-1,TRBD2,.,CASSALSGSGNEQFF,TGTGCCAGCAGCGCCCTTAGCGGGAGTGGCAATGAGCAGTTCTTC
16,TRBV27,TRBJ2-2,.,.,CASSPSSGTYTGELFF,TGTGCCAGCAGCCCCTCGTCAGGGACTTACACCGGGGAGCTGTTTTTT
11,TRBV20-1,TRBJ2-1,.,.,CLAGAYNEQFF,TGCCTTGCCGGGGCCTACAATGAGCAGTTCTTC
15,TRBV29-1,TRBJ2-2,TRBD1,.,CSVSPGQGITGELFF,TGCAGCGTTTCCCCGGGACAGGGGATCACCGGGGAGCTGTTTTTT
19,TRBV10-3,TRBJ1-6,.,.,CAISDAYQGATPIRSPLHF,TGTGCCATCAGTGATGCGTATCAGGGCGCAACCCCCATTCGGTCACCCCTCCACTTT
15,TRBV5-1,TRBJ2-1,TRBD2,few,CASSLGLARYNEQFF,TGCGCCAGCAGCCTGGGACTAGCGCGGTACAATGAGCAGTTCTTC
13,TRBV12-3/TRBV12-4,TRBJ2-1,.,.,CASRTGPYNEQFF,TGTGCCAGCAGGACAGGCCCCTACAATGAGCAGTTCTTC
17,TRBV2,TRBJ2-1,.,.,CASSEARALRGANEQFF,TGTGCCAGCAGTGAAGCGCGGGCCCTAAGGGGGGCCAATGAGCAGTTCTTC
16,TRBV10-3,TRBJ2-3,TRBD1,.,CAIRDRGVQSTDTQYF,TGTGCCATCCGGGACAGGGGAGTTCAGAGCACAGATACGCAGTATTTT
14,TRBV6-5,TRBJ2-7,TRBD1,.,CASSPGQGAGEQYF,TGTGCCAGCAGCCCGGGACAGGGGGCGGGAGAGCAGTACTTC
19,TRBV4-1,TRBJ2-4,TRBD2,.,CASSQAGTSGTRAKNIQYF,TGCGCCAGCAGCCAAGCTGGGACTAGCGGGACGAGGGCCAAAAACATTCAGTACTTC
14,TRBV28,TRBJ2-7,TRBD1,.,CASRTGQPSYEQYF,TGTGCCAGCAGGACGGGACAGCCCTCCTACGAGCAGTACTTC
14,TRBV12-3/TRBV12-4,TRBJ2-5,.,.,CASSLTWGRETQYF,TGTGCCAGCAGTTTAACCTGGGGCAGAGAGACCCAGTACTTC
14,TRBV20-1,TRBJ2-4,TRBD2,.,CSAPAAGRKNIQYF,TGCAGTGCCCCTGCAGCGGGACGAAAAAACATTCAGTACTTC
15,TRBV5-1,TRBJ2-6,.,.,CASSFTASGANVLTF,TGCGCCAGCAGCTTTACAGCCTCTGGGGCCAACGTCCTGACTTTC
15,TRBV5-6,TRBJ2-1,TRBD2,.,CASSSETSDNNEQFF,TGTGCCAGCAGCTCGGAGACTAGCGACAACAATGAGCAGTTCTTC
17,TRBV5-1,TRBJ2-7,TRBD2,.,CASSLEISGKRAYEQYF,TGCGCCAGCAGCTTGGAGATAAGCGGGAAACGGGCCTACGAGCAGTACTTC
13,TRBV11-1,TRBJ2-7,.,.,CASSLDPSNEQYF,TGTGCCAGCAGCTTGGATCCCTCCAACGAGCAGTACTTC
14,TRBV12-3/TRBV12-4,TRBJ2-3,.,few,CASSDREGSDTQYF,TGTGCCAGCAGTGACAGGGAGGGATCGGATACGCAGTATTTT
14,TRBV4-1,TRBJ2-7,.,few,CASSQGLGGYEQYF,TGCGCCAGCAGCCAAGGCCTTGGTGGCTACGAGCAGTACTTC
14,TRBV5-1,TRBJ2-7,TRBD2,once,CASREGGGSYEQYF,TGCGCCAGCAGAGAAGGCGGGGGCTCCTACGAGCAGTACTTC
14,TRBV29-1,TRBJ1-5,.,.,CSVVVVGSNQPQHF,TGCAGCGTTGTTGTGGTGGGGAGCAATCAGCCCCAGCATTTT
16,TRBV7-3,TRBJ2-3,TRBD2,.,CASSLTLAGNTDTQYF,TGTGCCAGCAGCTTAACTCTAGCGGGTAACACAGATACGCAGTATTTT
14,TRBV10-3,TRBJ2-2,.,.,CAISESESTGELFF,TGTGCCATCAGTGAGTCAGAGAGCACCGGGGAGCTGTTTTTT
12,TRBV20-1,TRBJ1-1,.,.,CSAGDRGTGAFF,TGCAGTGCTGGGGACCGTGGCACTGGAGCTTTCTTT
15,TRBV6-1,TRBJ2-7,TRBD1,.,CASITLGQGASEQYF,TGTGCCAGCATCACGTTGGGACAGGGGGCGAGCGAGCAGTACTTC
13,TRBV29-1,TRBJ2-3,.,.,CSVALGRTDTQYF,TGCAGCGTTGCTCTGGGACGCACAGATACGCAGTATTTT
12,TRBV25-1,TRBJ1-2,.,few,CASSEGGVGYTF,TGTGCCAGCAGTGAGGGAGGGGTTGGCTACACCTTC
18,TRBV5-1,TRBJ2-1,TRBD2,.,CASSLGGTSGSRYNEQFF,TGCGCCAGCAGCTTGGGTGGGACTAGCGGGAGTAGGTACAATGAGCAGTTCTTC
17,TRBV7-9,TRBJ2-5,TRBD2,once,CASSNTGTSGREETQYF,TGTGCCAGCAGCAACACCGGGACTAGCGGGCGGGAAGAGACCCAGTACTTC
15,TRBV6-2/TRBV6-3,TRBJ1-5,TRBD1,few,CASSPDRGGNQPQHF,TGTGCCAGCAGCCCGGACAGGGGGGGCAATCAGCCCCAGCATTTT
16,TRBV20-1,TRBJ1-6,TRBD1,.,CSAGDPGQSYNSPLHF,TGCAGTGCAGGAGATCCGGGACAGTCCTATAATTCACCCCTCCACTTT
15,TRBV10-3,TRBJ2-3,.,.,CAISGGFGNPDTQYF,TGTGCCATCAGTGGGGGGTTCGGGAATCCAGATACGCAGTATTTT
13,TRBV29-1,TRBJ2-1,.,.,CSFLGTSYNEQFF,TGCAGCTTCCTGGGAACTTCCTACAATGAGCAGTTCTTC
14,TRBV28,TRBJ2-5,.,.,CASSGTSWSETQYF,TGTGCCAGCAGTGGAACTAGTTGGTCCGAGACCCAGTACTTC